This TCR beta chain was recovered during a study of OX40 agonist ivuxolimab in advanced cancers. Study results and limitations: At doses 0.1 to 3.0 mg/kg, CD4+ and CD8+ clones expanded.

V shed 0 bases and J shed 0 bases, with 13 bases lying between them. The CDR3 extends over 17 amino acids. Here immunoSEQ multiplex PCR was the method, and the copy in TCRdb shows in-frame clones only, minus some. The sample lists tens of thousands of clones, less than 95% occurring once. In regard to this clone: The antigen is unknown.

The gene calls are TRBV5-3 and TRBJ2-1, with a possible D match to TRBD1 (6 bases). TRBV5-3 is an open reading frame whose function is uncertain. The sequences come from CD4+ or CD8+ T cells sorted from blood, collected in a trial of the OX40 agonist ivuxolimab. This sequence was found in an adult with an advanced solid tumor such as melanoma, head and neck, liver or kidney cancer. CDR3 in DNA: TGTGCCAGAAGCTTGGTTCGGACAGCGAGCTCCTACAATGAGCAGTTCTTC. Encoded protein: CARSLVRTASSYNEQFF.